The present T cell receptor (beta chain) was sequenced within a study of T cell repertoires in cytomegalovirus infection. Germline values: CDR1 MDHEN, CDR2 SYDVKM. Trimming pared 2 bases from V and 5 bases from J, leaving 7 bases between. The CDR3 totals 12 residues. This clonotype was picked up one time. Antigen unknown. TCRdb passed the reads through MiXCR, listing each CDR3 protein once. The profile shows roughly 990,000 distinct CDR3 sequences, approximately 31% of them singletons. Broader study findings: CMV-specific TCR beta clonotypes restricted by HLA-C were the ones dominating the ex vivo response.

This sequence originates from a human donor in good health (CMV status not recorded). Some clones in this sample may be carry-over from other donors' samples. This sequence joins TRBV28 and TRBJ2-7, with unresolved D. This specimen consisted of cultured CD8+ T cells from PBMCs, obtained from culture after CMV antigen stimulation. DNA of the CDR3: TGTGCCAGCAGTTTAGGCACTAACGAGCAGTACGTC. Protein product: CASSLGTNEQYV.